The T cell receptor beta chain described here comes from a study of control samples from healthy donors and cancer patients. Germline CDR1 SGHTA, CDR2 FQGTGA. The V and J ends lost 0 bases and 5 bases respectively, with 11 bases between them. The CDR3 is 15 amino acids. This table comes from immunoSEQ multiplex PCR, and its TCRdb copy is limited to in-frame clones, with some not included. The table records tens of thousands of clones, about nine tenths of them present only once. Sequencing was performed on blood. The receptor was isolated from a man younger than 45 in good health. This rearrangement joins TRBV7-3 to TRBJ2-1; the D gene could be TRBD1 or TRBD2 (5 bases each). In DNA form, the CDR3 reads TGTGCCAGCAGCTTAACCCAGGGAGCCAACAATGAGCAGTTCTTC. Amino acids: CASSLTQGANNEQFF.